The present TCR beta chain was sequenced within a study of cytomegalovirus exposure and HLA in healthy donors. Study results and limitations: Reported results showed that the classifier diagnosed cytomegalovirus status with high specificity and sensitivity. 150 or so TCR beta chains were listed as cytomegalovirus-associated.

Data came from immunoSEQ multiplex PCR; TCRdb stores just in-frame clones and leaves some out. In the table there are roughly 52,000 clones, around 93% of which are singletons. Germline CDR1 MDHEN, CDR2 SYDVKM. The germline V and J ends were trimmed by 10 bases and 5 bases, with 21 bases remaining between them. CDR3 length equals 15 residues. Concerning this clone itself: The antigen remains undetermined.

What was sequenced was PBMCs. This clonotype originated in a woman aged 18-29 years in good health and CMV-seropositive. The J gene is TRBJ1-5, the V gene TRBV28; D is perhaps TRBD1 (6 bases). DNA of the CDR3: TGTGCCAACCTAAGCCGAGGGGGGGGTTATCAGCCCCAGCATTTT. It encodes CANLSRGGGYQPQHF.